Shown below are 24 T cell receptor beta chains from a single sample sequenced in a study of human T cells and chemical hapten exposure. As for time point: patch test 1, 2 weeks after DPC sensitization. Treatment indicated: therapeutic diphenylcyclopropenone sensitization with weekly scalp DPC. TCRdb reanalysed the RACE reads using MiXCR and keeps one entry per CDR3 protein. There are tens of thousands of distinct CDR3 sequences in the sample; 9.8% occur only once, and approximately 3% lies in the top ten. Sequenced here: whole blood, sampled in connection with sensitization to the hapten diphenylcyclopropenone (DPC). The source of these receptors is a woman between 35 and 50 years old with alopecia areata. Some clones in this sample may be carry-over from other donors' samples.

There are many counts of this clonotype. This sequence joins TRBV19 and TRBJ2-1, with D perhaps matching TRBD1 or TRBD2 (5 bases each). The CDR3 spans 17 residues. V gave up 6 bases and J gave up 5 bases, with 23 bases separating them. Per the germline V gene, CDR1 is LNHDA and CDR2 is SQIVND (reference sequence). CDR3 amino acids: CASSASRGLGTHNEQFF. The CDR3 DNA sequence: TGTGCCAGTAGCGCGAGCCGAGGACTGGGGACCCACAATGAGCAGTTCTTC.

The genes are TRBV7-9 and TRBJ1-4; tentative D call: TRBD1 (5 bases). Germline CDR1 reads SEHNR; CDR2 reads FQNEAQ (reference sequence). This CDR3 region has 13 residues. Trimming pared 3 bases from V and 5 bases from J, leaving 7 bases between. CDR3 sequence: CASSLRQNEKLFF. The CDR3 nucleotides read TGTGCCAGCAGCTTGCGACAGAATGAAAAACTGTTTTTT.

The CDR3 DNA sequence: TGTGCCAGCAGCTCCAGGGACAGACCTAATGAGCAGTTCTTC. This translates into CASSSRDRPNEQFF. V gene TRBV11-1 combines with J gene TRBJ2-1; 7 nucleotides match TRBD1. Trimming at V came to 4 bases and at J to 7 bases, leaving 7 bases not matched to a gene. The V gene's germline CDR1 is SGHAT and CDR2 FQDESV (reference sequence). This CDR3 contains 14 residues.

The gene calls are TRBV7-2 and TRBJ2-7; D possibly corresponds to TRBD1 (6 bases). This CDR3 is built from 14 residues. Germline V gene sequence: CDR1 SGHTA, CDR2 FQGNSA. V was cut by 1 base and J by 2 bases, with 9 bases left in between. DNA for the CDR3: TGTGCCAGCAGCTTAGTCAGGGGAACCTACGAGCAGTACTTC. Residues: CASSLVRGTYEQYF.

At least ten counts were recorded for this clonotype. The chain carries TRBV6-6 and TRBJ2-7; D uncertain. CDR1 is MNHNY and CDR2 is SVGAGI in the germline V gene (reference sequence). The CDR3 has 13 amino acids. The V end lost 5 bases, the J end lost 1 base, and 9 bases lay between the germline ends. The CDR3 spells CASSGTNSYEQYF. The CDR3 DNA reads TGTGCCAGCAGTGGCACCAATTCCTACGAGCAGTACTTC.

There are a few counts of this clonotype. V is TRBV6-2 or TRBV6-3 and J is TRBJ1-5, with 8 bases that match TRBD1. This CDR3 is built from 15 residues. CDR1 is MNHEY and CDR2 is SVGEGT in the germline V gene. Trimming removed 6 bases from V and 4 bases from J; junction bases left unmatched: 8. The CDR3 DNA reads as TGTGCCAGCAGGCGTGGACAGGGACCTAATCAGCCCCAGCATTTT. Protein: CASRRGQGPNQPQHF.

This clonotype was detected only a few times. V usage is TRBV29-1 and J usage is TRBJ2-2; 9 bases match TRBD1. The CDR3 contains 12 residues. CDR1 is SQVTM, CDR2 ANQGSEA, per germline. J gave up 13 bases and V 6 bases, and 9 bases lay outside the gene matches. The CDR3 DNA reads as TGCAGCGTAGACCCGGGACAGGGCTTGCTGTTTTTT. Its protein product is CSVDPGQGLLFF.

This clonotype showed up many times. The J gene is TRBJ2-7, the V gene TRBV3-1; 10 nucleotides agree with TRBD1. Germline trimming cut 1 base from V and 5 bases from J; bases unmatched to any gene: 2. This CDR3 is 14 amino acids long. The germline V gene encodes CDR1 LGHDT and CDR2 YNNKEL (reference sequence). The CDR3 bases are TGTGCCAGCAGCCAAGGGGACAGGGGCGACGAGCAGTACTTC. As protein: CASSQGDRGDEQYF.

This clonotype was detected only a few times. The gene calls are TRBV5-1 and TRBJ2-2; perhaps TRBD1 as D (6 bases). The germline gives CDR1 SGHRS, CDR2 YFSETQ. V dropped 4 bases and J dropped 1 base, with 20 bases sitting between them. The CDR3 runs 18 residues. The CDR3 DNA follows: TGCGCCAGCAGCCTTTTGGGACATTTCGGAGGGAACACCGGGGAGCTGTTTTTT. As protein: CASSLLGHFGGNTGELFF. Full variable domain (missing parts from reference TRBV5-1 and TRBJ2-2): KAGVTQTPRYLIKTRGQQVTLSCSPISGHRSVSWYQQTPGQGLQFLFEYFSETQRNKGNFPGRFSGRQFSNSRSEMNVSTLELGDSALYLCASSLLGHFGGNTGELFFGEGSRLTVL.

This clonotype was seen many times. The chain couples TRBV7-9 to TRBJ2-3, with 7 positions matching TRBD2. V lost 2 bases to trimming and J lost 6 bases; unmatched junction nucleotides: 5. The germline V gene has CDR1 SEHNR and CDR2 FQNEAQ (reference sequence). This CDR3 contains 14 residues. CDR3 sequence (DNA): TGTGCCAGCAGCTTAAGCGGGACCGGGGATACGCAGTATTTT. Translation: CASSLSGTGDTQYF.

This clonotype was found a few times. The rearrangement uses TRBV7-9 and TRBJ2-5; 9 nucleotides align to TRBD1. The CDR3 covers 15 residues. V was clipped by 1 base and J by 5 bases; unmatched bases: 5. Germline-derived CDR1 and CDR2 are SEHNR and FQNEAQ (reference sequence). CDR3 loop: CASSLGDRVPETQYF. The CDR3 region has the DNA TGTGCCAGCAGCTTAGGGGACAGGGTCCCCGAGACCCAGTACTTC.

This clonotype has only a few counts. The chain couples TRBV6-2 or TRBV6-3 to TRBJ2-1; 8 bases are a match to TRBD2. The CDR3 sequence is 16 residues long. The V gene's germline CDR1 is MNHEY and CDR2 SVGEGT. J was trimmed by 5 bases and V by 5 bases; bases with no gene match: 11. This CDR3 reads CASSRQWTSSHNEQFF. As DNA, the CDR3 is TGTGCCAGCAGTCGCCAATGGACTAGCAGCCACAATGAGCAGTTCTTC.

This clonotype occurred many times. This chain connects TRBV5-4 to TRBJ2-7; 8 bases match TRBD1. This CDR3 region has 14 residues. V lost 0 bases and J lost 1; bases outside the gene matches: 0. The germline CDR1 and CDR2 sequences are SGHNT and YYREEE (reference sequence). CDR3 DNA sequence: TGTGCCAGCAGCTTGGACAGGGGGTCCTACGAGCAGTACTTC. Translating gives CASSLDRGSYEQYF.

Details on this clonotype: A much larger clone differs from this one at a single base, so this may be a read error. CDR3 residues: CASSDYHEQFF. CDR3 in DNA: TGTGCCAGCAGTGACTACCATGAGCAGTTCTTC. The J gene is TRBJ2-1, the V gene TRBV6-2 or TRBV6-3, with a tentative D call TRBD2 (5 bases). Germline CDR1 is MNHEY and CDR2 is SVGEGT. The CDR3 contains 11 residues.

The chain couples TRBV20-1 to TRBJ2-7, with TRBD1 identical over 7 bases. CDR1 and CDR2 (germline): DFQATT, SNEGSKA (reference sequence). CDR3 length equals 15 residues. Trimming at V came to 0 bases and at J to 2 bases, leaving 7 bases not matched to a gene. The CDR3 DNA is TGCAGTGCTAGAGATTGGTCAGGGGGTCCCTACGAGCAGTACTTC. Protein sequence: CSARDWSGGPYEQYF.

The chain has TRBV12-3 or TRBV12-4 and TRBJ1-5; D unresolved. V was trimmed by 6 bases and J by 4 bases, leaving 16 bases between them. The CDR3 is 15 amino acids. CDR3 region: CASRGSGGWNQPQHF. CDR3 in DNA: TGTGCCAGCAGGGGGTCCGGAGGTTGGAATCAGCCCCAGCATTTT.

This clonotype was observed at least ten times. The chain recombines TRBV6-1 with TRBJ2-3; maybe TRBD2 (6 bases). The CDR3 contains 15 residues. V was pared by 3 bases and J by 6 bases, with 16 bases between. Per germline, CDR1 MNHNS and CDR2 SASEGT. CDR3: CASSEVGAGADTQYF. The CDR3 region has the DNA TGTGCCAGCAGTGAGGTTGGAGCGGGCGCCGATACGCAGTATTTT.

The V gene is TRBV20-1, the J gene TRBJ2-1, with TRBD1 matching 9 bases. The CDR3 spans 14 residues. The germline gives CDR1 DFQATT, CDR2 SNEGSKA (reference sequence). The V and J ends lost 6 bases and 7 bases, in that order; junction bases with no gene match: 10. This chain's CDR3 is CSATNRGPWNEQFF. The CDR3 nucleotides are TGCAGTGCCACAAACAGGGGGCCGTGGAATGAGCAGTTCTTC.

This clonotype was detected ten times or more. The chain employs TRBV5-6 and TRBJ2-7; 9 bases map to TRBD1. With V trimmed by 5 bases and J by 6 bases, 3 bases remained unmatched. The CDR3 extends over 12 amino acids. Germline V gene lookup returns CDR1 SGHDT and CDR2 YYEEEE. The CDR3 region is CASRGTGPEQYF. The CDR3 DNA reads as TGTGCCAGCAGGGGGACAGGGCCCGAGCAGTACTTC.

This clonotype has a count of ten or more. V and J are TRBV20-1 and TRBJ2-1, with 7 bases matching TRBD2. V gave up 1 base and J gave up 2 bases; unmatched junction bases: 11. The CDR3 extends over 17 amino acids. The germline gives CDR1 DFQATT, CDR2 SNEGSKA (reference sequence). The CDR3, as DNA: TGCAGTGCTAGAGGGCCCTTATTCGCGGGGGCCTACAATGAGCAGTTCTTC. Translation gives CSARGPLFAGAYNEQFF.

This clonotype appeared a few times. The CDR3 nucleotides read TGCGCCAGCAGCTTTCCCGGCGCGGGTGAAGCTTTCTTT. It specifies CASSFPGAGEAFF. The chain links TRBV5-1 to TRBJ1-1, with D unresolved. Germline V lookup: CDR1 SGHRS, CDR2 YFSETQ. CDR3 length: 13 amino acids. The V end lost 2 bases, the J end lost 7 bases, and 12 bases lay between the germline ends.

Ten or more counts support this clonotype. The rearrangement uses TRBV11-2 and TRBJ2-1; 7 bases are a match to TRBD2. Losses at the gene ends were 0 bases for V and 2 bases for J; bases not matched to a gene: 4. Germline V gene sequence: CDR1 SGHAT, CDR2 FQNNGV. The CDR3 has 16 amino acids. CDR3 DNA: TGTGCCAGCAGCTTAGAGTTAGCGGGTGCCTACAATGAGCAGTTCTTC. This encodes CASSLELAGAYNEQFF. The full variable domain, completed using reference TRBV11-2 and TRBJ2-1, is EAGVAQSPRYKIIEKRQSVAFWCNPISGHATLYWYQQILGQGPKLLIQFQNNGVVDDSQLPKDRFSAERLKGVDSTLKIQPAKLEDSAVYLCASSLELAGAYNEQFFGPGTRLTVL.

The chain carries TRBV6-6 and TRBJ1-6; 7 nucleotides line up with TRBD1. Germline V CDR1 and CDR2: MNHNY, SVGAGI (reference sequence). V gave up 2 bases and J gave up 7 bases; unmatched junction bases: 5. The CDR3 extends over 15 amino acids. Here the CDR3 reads CASSYPQGGNSPLHF. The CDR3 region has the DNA TGTGCCAGCAGTTACCCCCAGGGGGGCAATTCACCCCTCCACTTT.

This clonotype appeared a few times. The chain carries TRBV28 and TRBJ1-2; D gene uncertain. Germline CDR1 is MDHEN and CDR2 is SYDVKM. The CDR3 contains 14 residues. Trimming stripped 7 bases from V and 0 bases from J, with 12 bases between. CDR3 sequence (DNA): TGTGCCAGCACCCCCCAGTCCGCTAACTATGGCTACACCTTC. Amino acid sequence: CASTPQSANYGYTF.